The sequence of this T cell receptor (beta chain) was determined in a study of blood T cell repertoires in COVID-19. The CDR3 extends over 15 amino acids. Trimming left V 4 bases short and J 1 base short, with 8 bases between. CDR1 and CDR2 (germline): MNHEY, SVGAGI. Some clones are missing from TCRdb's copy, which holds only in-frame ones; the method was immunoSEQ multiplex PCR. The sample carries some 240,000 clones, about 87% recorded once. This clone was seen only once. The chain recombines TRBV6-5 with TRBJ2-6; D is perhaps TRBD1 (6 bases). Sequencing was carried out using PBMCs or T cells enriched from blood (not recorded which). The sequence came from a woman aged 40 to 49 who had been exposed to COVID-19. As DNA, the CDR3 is TGTGCCAGCAGTTCAACAGGGTCTGGGGCCAACGTCCTGACTTTC. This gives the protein CASSSTGSGANVLTF.